What follows are 16 T cell receptor beta chains derived from one specimen sequenced in a study of OX40 agonist ivuxolimab in advanced cancers. Using immunoSEQ multiplex PCR, the repertoire was profiled, and TCRdb retains in-frame clones only, with some absent. The sample holds about 71,000 clones; around 80% are singletons and the top ten take 0.35% to 0.45%. The source material was CD4+ or CD8+ T cells sorted from blood, sampled in a trial of the OX40 agonist ivuxolimab. These receptors were taken from an adult with an advanced solid tumor such as melanoma, head and neck, liver or kidney cancer.

The chain employs TRBV5-4 and TRBJ2-7; 8 bases line up with TRBD1. Germline V gene lookup returns CDR1 SGHNT and CDR2 YYREEE (reference sequence). With 4 bases clipped from V and 5 bases from J, the junction kept 5 bases outside the gene matches. The CDR3 contains 13 residues. The CDR3: CASSRTGLDEQYV. The DNA of the CDR3 is TGTGCCAGCAGCCGGACAGGGTTAGACGAGCAGTACGTC.

The gene calls are TRBV7-2 and TRBJ2-4, with TRBD2 matching over 8 bases. CDR1 and CDR2 from the germline V gene are SGHTA and FQGNSA. This CDR3 comprises 16 residues. Unmatched junction bases numbered 9, after V lost 0 bases and J lost 8 bases. CDR3 protein: CASSLAARTSRDIQYF. CDR3 DNA sequence: TGTGCCAGCAGCTTAGCGGCCAGGACTAGCAGGGACATTCAGTACTTC.

This rearrangement joins TRBV28 to TRBJ1-1; the D is unclear. The CDR3 has 13 amino acids. Germline CDR1 is MDHEN and CDR2 is SYDVKM. V lost 7 bases, J lost 1 base, and 10 bases lay in between. The CDR3 coding sequence is TGTGCCAGCACCGCGACTGCGAACACTGAAGCTTTCTTT. Amino acid sequence: CASTATANTEAFF.

J is TRBJ2-5 and V is TRBV4-1; D may be TRBD1 (5 bases). Germline V CDR1 and CDR2: MGHRA, YSYEKL. CDR3 length: 17 residues. Deletions cut 5 bases from V and 4 bases from J, with 23 bases between. This chain's CDR3 is CASSVGAQLQYRETQYF. The CDR3 bases are TGCGCCAGCAGCGTAGGGGCTCAGCTACAGTACCGAGAGACCCAGTACTTC.

The J gene is TRBJ2-7, the V gene TRBV2; D is perhaps TRBD2 (6 bases). The ends were cut back, 8 bases at V and 6 bases at J, with 20 bases in the middle. From germline, CDR1 is SNHLY and CDR2 FYNNEI. The CDR3 runs 14 residues. This CDR3 reads CASRDPGPEGEQYV. CDR3 nucleotides: TGTGCCAGCCGGGATCCCGGGCCGGAGGGCGAGCAGTACGTC.

The chain is built from TRBV2 and TRBJ1-2; D is possibly TRBD1 (6 bases). V was clipped by 2 bases and J by 8 bases, with 12 bases between them. The CDR3 contains 13 residues. In germline, CDR1 is SNHLY, CDR2 FYNNEI. CDR3 in amino acids: CASSEFTGWGYTF. CDR3 nucleotide sequence: TGTGCCAGCAGTGAATTCACAGGGTGGGGCTACACCTTC.

This chain uses TRBV18 with TRBJ1-1, with D possibly matching TRBD1 (5 bases). The CDR3 is made up of 13 amino acids. V was trimmed by 2 bases and J by 6 bases, leaving 10 bases between them. CDR1 KGHSH and CDR2 LQKENI come from the germline V gene. For the CDR3, the DNA is TGTGCCAGCTCACCAGGGGGGACGGCTGAAGCTTTCTTT. Amino acid sequence: CASSPGGTAEAFF.

A few counts support this clone. The chain joins TRBV19 to TRBJ2-2; maybe TRBD2 (5 bases). CDR1 LNHDA and CDR2 SQIVND come from the germline V gene (reference sequence). The CDR3 loop spans 14 amino acids. Trimming removed 1 base at V and 4 bases at J, with 7 bases between. The CDR3 here is CASSIVRGTGELFF. The CDR3 nucleotides read TGTGCCAGTAGTATAGTTCGGGGCACCGGGGAGCTGTTTTTT.

In DNA, the CDR3 is TGTGCCTGGAGAACCGTGGGGCTGGGCACTGAAGCTTTCTTT. As protein: CAWRTVGLGTEAFF. V is TRBV30 and J is TRBJ1-1; D possibly corresponds to TRBD1 (5 bases). V was clipped by 3 bases and J by 4 bases, with 15 bases between them. The germline gives CDR1 GTSNPN, CDR2 SVGIG (reference sequence). CDR3 length equals 14 residues.

V and J are TRBV2 and TRBJ2-1; a possible D gene is TRBD2 (5 bases). With 1 base removed from V and 13 bases from J, the gap between germline ends came to 11 bases. CDR3 length: 12 amino acids. CDR1 is SNHLY, CDR2 FYNNEI, per germline. The CDR3 DNA sequence: TGTGCCAGCAGTGAAGTTCGGGGATACCAGTTCTTC. Translation: CASSEVRGYQFF.

V and J are TRBV28 and TRBJ2-3; 12 nucleotides agree with TRBD2. The CDR3 is made up of 17 amino acids. Germline V lookup: CDR1 MDHEN, CDR2 SYDVKM. Trimming cost V 5 bases and J 0 bases; bases outside gene matches: 6. DNA of the CDR3: TGTGCCAGCAGTGCCAGGACTAGCGGGATTAGCACAGATACGCAGTATTTT. It encodes CASSARTSGISTDTQYF.

The genes are TRBV27 and TRBJ2-7; D call uncertain. The V end was cut by 8 bases, the J end by 6 bases, with 17 bases between. The CDR3 contains 13 residues. Germline lookup yields CDR1 MNHEY and CDR2 SMNVEV (reference sequence). The CDR3 is CASRAGGSAEQYF. CDR3 DNA: TGTGCCAGCCGGGCAGGCGGTTCTGCCGAGCAGTACTTC.

The V call is TRBV4-1, the J call TRBJ2-4; 15 bases map to TRBD2. V gave up 4 bases and J gave up 2 bases; unmatched junction bases: 6. The CDR3 is made up of 18 amino acids. CDR1 is MGHRA and CDR2 is YSYEKL in the germline V gene. As DNA, the CDR3 is TGCGCCAGCAGCCTGGGACTAGCGGGGGGCTCGACCAAAAACATTCAGTACTTC. Amino acid sequence: CASSLGLAGGSTKNIQYF.

The V call is TRBV30, the J call TRBJ1-5, with D hard to call. Looked up from germline, CDR1 is GTSNPN and CDR2 is SVGIG (reference sequence). The CDR3 is 13 residues long. V shed 0 bases and J shed 2 bases, with 5 bases lying between them. The CDR3: CAWSVGGNQPQHF. For the CDR3, the DNA is TGTGCCTGGAGTGTAGGCGGCAATCAGCCCCAGCATTTT.

This clone came up a few times. V is TRBV12-5 and J is TRBJ2-1; the D gene is possibly TRBD2 (5 bases). Germline-derived CDR1 and CDR2 are LGHNT and FRNRAP. The CDR3 has 16 residues. Between the trimmed V and J ends, which lost 6 bases and 2 bases, there was a span of 17 bases. The CDR3 nucleotides read TGTGCTAGTGGCTCGTCGAGCGGTTCTACCTACAATGAGCAGTTCTTC. Protein sequence: CASGSSSGSTYNEQFF.

V usage is TRBV13 and J usage is TRBJ2-7; 11 nucleotides match TRBD2. CDR1 PRHDT and CDR2 FYEKMQ come from the germline V gene (reference sequence). The CDR3 loop spans 17 amino acids. The ends lost 2 bases at V and 1 base at J; junction bases unmatched: 7. The CDR3, as DNA: TGTGCCAGCAGCTTAAGTTCCCGACTAGCGGGGTCCTACGAGCAGTACTTC. Amino acids: CASSLSSRLAGSYEQYF.